The 26 T cell receptor beta chains below were found in one sample sequenced in a study of blood T cell repertoires in COVID-19. Using immunoSEQ multiplex PCR, the repertoire was profiled, and TCRdb retains in-frame clones only, with some absent. The data contain approximately 250,000 clones, around nine tenths of them singletons. Sequencing input: peripheral blood. These TCRs come from a man aged 25 to 40 with COVID-19, enrolled during active disease.

Turning to this clone: This sample includes further DNA sequences coding for the same CDR3. The chain couples TRBV27 to TRBJ1-1, with TRBD1 matching over 8 bases. Germline values: CDR1 MNHEY, CDR2 SMNVEV (reference sequence). J lost 5 bases, V lost 9 bases, and 2 bases had no gene match. The CDR3 covers 11 residues. The CDR3 nucleotides are TGTGCCAGTCACAGGGGGACTGAAGCTTTCTTT. This gives the protein CASHRGTEAFF.

The rearrangement joins TRBV9 to TRBJ2-5, with 11 bases identical to TRBD1. V lost 4 bases and J lost 5; bases outside the gene matches: 4. Germline V lookup: CDR1 SGDLS, CDR2 YYNGEE. The CDR3 is made up of 14 amino acids. CDR3 sequence reads: CASSIGQGAETQYF. CDR3 bases: TGTGCCAGCAGCATAGGACAGGGGGCGGAGACCCAGTACTTC. Complete variable domain (other parts from reference TRBV9 and TRBJ2-5): DSGVTQTPKHLITATGQRVTLRCSPRSGDLSVYWYQQSLDQGLQFLIQYYNGEERAKGNILERFSAQQFPDLHSELNLSSLELGDSALYFCASSIGQGAETQYFGPGTRLLVL.

The chain is built from TRBV14 and TRBJ2-7; 9 bases are a match to TRBD1. J lost 3 bases, V lost 4 bases, and 10 bases had no gene match. The CDR3 consists of 16 residues. Germline V lookup: CDR1 SGHDN, CDR2 FVKESK. The CDR3 coding sequence is TGTGCCAGCAGCCGCCTCCCCGGACAGGGGCGCTACGAGCAGTACTTC. Its translation is CASSRLPGQGRYEQYF. Full variable domain (remainder filled in from reference TRBV14 and TRBJ2-7): EAGVTQFPSHSVIEKGQTVTLRCDPISGHDNLYWYRRVMGKEIKFLLHFVKESKQDESGMPNNRFLAERTGGTYSTLKVQPAELEDSGVYFCASSRLPGQGRYEQYFGPGTRLTVT.

The chain uses TRBV7-3 and TRBJ2-1; 13 bases agree with TRBD2. The V segment lost 6 bases and the J segment 9 bases; nucleotides outside the gene matches: 8. Germline V gives CDR1 SGHTA, CDR2 FQGTGA. This CDR3 comprises 15 residues. CDR3 amino acids: CASSREGLAGTEQFF. CDR3 sequence (DNA): TGTGCCAGCAGTCGCGAGGGACTAGCGGGGACTGAGCAGTTCTTC. The full variable domain, rest sourced from reference TRBV7-3 and TRBJ2-1, is GAGVSQTPSNKVTEKGKYVELRCDPISGHTALYWYRQSLGQGPEFLIYFQGTGAADDSGLPNDRFFAVRPEGSVSTLKIQRTERGDSAVYLCASSREGLAGTEQFFGPGTRLTVL.

This clone was seen only once. V is TRBV10-3 and J is TRBJ2-7; 8 bases map to TRBD1. The CDR3 runs 14 residues. Germline values: CDR1 ENHRY, CDR2 SYGVKD. V lost 4 bases, J lost 1 base, and 3 bases stayed unmatched. The CDR3, as DNA: TGTGCCATCAGTGGGGGACAGGTATCCTACGAGCAGTACTTC. Translating gives CAISGGQVSYEQYF.

The chain joins TRBV27 to TRBJ1-6; no definite D call. V was shortened by 3 bases and J by 9 bases, with 9 bases between the two germline ends. The CDR3 sequence is 13 residues long. CDR1 and CDR2 (germline): MNHEY, SMNVEV (reference sequence). The CDR3 loop is CASSFTRGSPLHF. CDR3 in DNA: TGTGCCAGCAGTTTTACACGCGGTTCACCCCTCCACTTT.

The chain carries TRBV9 and TRBJ1-2; D gene ambiguous. Germline CDR1 SGDLS, CDR2 YYNGEE. This CDR3 contains 12 residues. Trimming took off 3 bases at V and 6 bases at J, with 9 bases between the two ends. CDR3 coding DNA: TGTGCCAGCAGCGCCGCGGATGATGGCTACACCTTC. This sequence encodes CASSAADDGYTF. Combining the CDR3 with reference TRBV9 and TRBJ1-2 gives the whole variable domain DSGVTQTPKHLITATGQRVTLRCSPRSGDLSVYWYQQSLDQGLQFLIQYYNGEERAKGNILERFSAQQFPDLHSELNLSSLELGDSALYFCASSAADDGYTFGSGTRLTVV.

The V call is TRBV18, the J call TRBJ1-2; 9 positions match TRBD1. CDR1 and CDR2 (germline): KGHSH, LQKENI. This CDR3 has 15 amino acids. V dropped 6 bases and J dropped 5; count of bases not matched to a gene: 10. The CDR3 DNA reads as TGTGCCAGCTCTCCCCGTTTGGACAGGGGATATGGCTACACCTTC. This encodes CASSPRLDRGYGYTF.

The chain couples TRBV5-1 to TRBJ2-7, with TRBD1 identical over 9 bases. J was trimmed by 0 bases and V by 4 bases; bases with no gene match: 11. CDR1 is SGHRS, CDR2 YFSETQ, per germline. There are 17 residues in the CDR3. CDR3 loop: CASSLRPPGQGSYEQYF. CDR3 DNA: TGCGCCAGCAGCCTACGGCCCCCGGGACAGGGCTCCTACGAGCAGTACTTC.

The V gene is TRBV29-1, the J gene TRBJ2-5, with D perhaps TRBD2 (6 bases). The CDR3 contains 12 residues. Germline assignment: CDR1 SQVTM and CDR2 ANQGSEA. CDR3 in DNA: TGCAGTAAGAGCGTGGGGGGAGAGACCCAGTACTTC. Translating gives CSKSVGGETQYF.

The chain joins TRBV6-5 to TRBJ2-7; maybe TRBD1 (6 bases). Trimming left V 10 bases short and J 2 bases short, with 21 bases between. CDR3 length: 15 residues. Germline CDR1 MNHEY, CDR2 SVGAGI. CDR3 in DNA: TGTGCCACCCCAGCCGACAGGTCGATTACCTACGAGCAGTACTTC. The encoded protein is CATPADRSITYEQYF.

The CDR3: CASSSELGAGSTDTQYF. Written as DNA, the CDR3 is TGTGCCAGCAGCTCGGAATTAGGAGCGGGGTCCACAGATACGCAGTATTTT. The J gene is TRBJ2-3, the V gene TRBV11-3; 7 bases are a match to TRBD2. With V trimmed by 4 bases and J by 2 bases, 12 bases remained unmatched. Germline assignment: CDR1 SGHNT and CDR2 YENEEA. CDR3 length: 17 residues.

This chain connects TRBV4-1 to TRBJ1-2; D remains unclear. The CDR3 covers 15 residues. Germline values: CDR1 MGHRA, CDR2 YSYEKL. V gave up 0 bases and J gave up 4 bases, with 12 bases separating them. This chain's CDR3 is CASSQDDLAVYGYTF. CDR3 nucleotides: TGCGCCAGCAGCCAAGATGATTTGGCAGTCTATGGCTACACCTTC.

V and J are TRBV10-3 and TRBJ2-1; 10 bases map to TRBD2. This CDR3 spans 16 amino acids. Germline V CDR1 and CDR2: ENHRY, SYGVKD. Germline trimming cut 2 bases from V and 3 bases from J; bases unmatched to any gene: 4. The CDR3 bases are TGTGCCATCAGTGAGGGAGCGGGGGGGCTCTACAATGAGCAGTTCTTC. Its translation is CAISEGAGGLYNEQFF.

The chain carries TRBV28 and TRBJ2-7; 8 bases agree with TRBD1. CDR3 length equals 15 residues. The germline V gene has CDR1 MDHEN and CDR2 SYDVKM. The junction had 7 bases not matched to a gene; V was cut back by 5 bases and J by 1 base. CDR3: CASSGRQGRSYEQYF. CDR3 bases: TGTGCCAGCAGTGGGCGACAGGGGAGATCCTACGAGCAGTACTTC. Drawing the rest from reference TRBV28 and TRBJ2-7, the complete variable domain is DVKVTQSSRYLVKRTGEKVFLECVQDMDHENMFWYRQDPGLGLRLIYFSYDVKMKEKGDIPEGYSVSREKKERFSLILESASTNQTSMYLCASSGRQGRSYEQYFGPGTRLTVT.

The rearrangement links TRBV18 to TRBJ2-5; 9 bases match TRBD1. The junction had 6 bases not matched to a gene; V was cut back by 3 bases and J by 4 bases. In germline, CDR1 is KGHSH, CDR2 LQKENI. The CDR3 extends over 15 amino acids. CDR3: CASSPSPDRGETQYF. In DNA form, the CDR3 reads TGTGCCAGCTCACCCTCGCCGGACAGGGGAGAGACCCAGTACTTC.

The chain links TRBV2 to TRBJ2-1; 8 nucleotides agree with TRBD2. The CDR3 is made up of 14 amino acids. Germline loops: CDR1 SNHLY, CDR2 FYNNEI. J gave up 2 bases and V 6 bases, and 3 bases lay outside the gene matches. The CDR3 DNA follows: TGTGCCAGCAGAGGAGCGGGGGCCTACAATGAGCAGTTCTTC. Amino acid sequence: CASRGAGAYNEQFF.

The V and J genes are TRBV15 and TRBJ2-7; no firm D call. Germline CDR1 reads LNHNV; CDR2 reads YYDKDF (reference sequence). The CDR3 covers 12 residues. V shed 0 bases and J shed 6 bases, with 6 bases lying between them. DNA for the CDR3: TGTGCCACCAGCAGAGATCCGGGCGAGCAGTACTTC. Translation gives CATSRDPGEQYF.

V gene TRBV10-1 combines with J gene TRBJ2-2; 9 bases match TRBD2. Germline V gene lookup returns CDR1 WNHNN and CDR2 SYGVQD (reference sequence). V lost 7 bases to trimming and J lost 4 bases; unmatched junction nucleotides: 4. The CDR3 consists of 14 residues. In DNA, the CDR3 is TGCGCCAGCACGGGAGCGGGGGGCACCGGGGAGCTGTTTTTT. Its translation: CASTGAGGTGELFF.

The rearrangement joins TRBV5-5 to TRBJ1-3, with D perhaps TRBD1 (6 bases). This CDR3 has 15 amino acids. Trimming took 1 base from V and 8 from J, leaving 16 bases between them. CDR1 and CDR2 (germline): SGHKS, YYEKEE (reference sequence). This CDR3 is CASSLSRQGLDTIYF. The CDR3 DNA reads TGTGCCAGCAGCTTGTCCCGCCAGGGGCTTGACACCATATATTTT.

This clone was seen a single time. The chain joins TRBV18 to TRBJ1-4; TRBD1 aligns across 7 bases. The CDR3 is 13 residues long. Germline trimming cut 2 bases from V and 6 bases from J; bases unmatched to any gene: 0. In germline, CDR1 is KGHSH, CDR2 LQKENI. The CDR3 is CASSPTGDEKLFF. As DNA, the CDR3 is TGTGCCAGCTCACCAACAGGGGATGAAAAACTGTTTTTT.

V gene TRBV29-1 combines with J gene TRBJ1-4; 9 nucleotides line up with TRBD1. Trimming at V came to 7 bases and at J to 5 bases, leaving 8 bases not matched to a gene. This CDR3 contains 14 residues. Germline V gene lookup returns CDR1 SQVTM and CDR2 ANQGSEA. The CDR3 is CSAAPQGANEKLFF. DNA of the CDR3: TGCAGCGCCGCGCCACAGGGGGCGAATGAAAAACTGTTTTTT. Full variable domain (outside the CDR3, taken from reference TRBV29-1 and TRBJ1-4): SAVISQKPSRDICQRGTSLTIQCQVDSQVTMMFWYRQQPGQSLTLIATANQGSEATYESGFVIDKFPISRPNLTFSTLTVSNMSPEDSSIYLCSAAPQGANEKLFFGSGTQLSVL.

The genes are TRBV5-1 and TRBJ2-6, with TRBD1 matching over 10 bases. Losses at the gene ends were 4 bases for V and 0 bases for J; bases not matched to a gene: 7. Germline CDR1 is SGHRS and CDR2 is YFSETQ. This CDR3 spans 18 amino acids. CDR3 sequence reads: CASSLYRDRGSGANVLTF. The CDR3 bases are TGCGCCAGCAGCCTCTACCGGGACAGGGGCTCTGGGGCCAACGTCCTGACTTTC.

The genes are TRBV3-1 (or the pseudogene TRBV3-2) and TRBJ2-7; 9 positions match TRBD2. This CDR3 spans 16 amino acids. Looked up from germline, CDR1 is LGHDT and CDR2 is YNNKEL (reference sequence). J gave up 4 bases and V 0 bases, and 7 bases lay outside the gene matches. In nucleotides, the CDR3 is TGTGCCAGCAGCCAAGATCTAAGACTAGCGGTATACGAGCAGTACTTC. It yields the protein CASSQDLRLAVYEQYF.

This chain uses TRBV15 with TRBJ2-4, with D possibly matching TRBD1 (7 bases). In germline, CDR1 is LNHNV, CDR2 YYDKDF (reference sequence). The CDR3 loop spans 13 amino acids. The germline V and J ends were trimmed by 4 bases and 8 bases, with 12 bases remaining between them. CDR3 sequence (DNA): TGTGCCACCAGCATAGACAGGGAGGACATTCAGTACTTC. Translation: CATSIDREDIQYF. Looking up the rest from reference TRBV15 and TRBJ2-4 gives the full variable domain: DAMVIQNPRYQVTQFGKPVTLSCSQTLNHNVMYWYQQKSSQAPKLLFHYYDKDFNNEADTPDNFQSRRPNTSFCFLDIRSPGLGDTAMYLCATSIDREDIQYFGAGTRLSVL.

The V and J genes are TRBV11-2 and TRBJ1-1; the match to TRBD1 covers 8 bases. The CDR3 is 13 residues long. Trimming removed 4 bases from V and 8 bases from J; junction bases left unmatched: 6. Germline CDR1 SGHAT, CDR2 FQNNGV. The DNA of the CDR3 is TGTGCCAGCAGCTCCGTAAGGGACAGGGAAGCTTTCTTT. It encodes CASSSVRDREAFF.